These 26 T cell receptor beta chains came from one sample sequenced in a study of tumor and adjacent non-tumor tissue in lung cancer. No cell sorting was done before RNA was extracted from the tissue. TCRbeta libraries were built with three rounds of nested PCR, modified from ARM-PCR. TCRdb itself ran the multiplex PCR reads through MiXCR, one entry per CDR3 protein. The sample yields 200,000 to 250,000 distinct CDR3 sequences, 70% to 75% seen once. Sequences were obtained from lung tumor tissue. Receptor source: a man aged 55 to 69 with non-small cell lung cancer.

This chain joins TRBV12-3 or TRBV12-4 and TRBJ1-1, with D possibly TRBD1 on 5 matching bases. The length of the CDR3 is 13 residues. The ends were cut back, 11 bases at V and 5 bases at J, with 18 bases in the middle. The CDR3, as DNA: TGTGCCGGCACTGGGGACTTTGGGACTGAAGCTTTCTTT. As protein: CAGTGDFGTEAFF.

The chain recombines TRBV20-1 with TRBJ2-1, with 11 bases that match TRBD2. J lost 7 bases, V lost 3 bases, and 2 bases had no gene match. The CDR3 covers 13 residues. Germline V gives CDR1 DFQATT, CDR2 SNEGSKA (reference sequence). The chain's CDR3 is CSASVAGGNEQFF. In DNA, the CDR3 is TGCAGTGCTAGTGTAGCGGGGGGGAATGAGCAGTTCTTC.

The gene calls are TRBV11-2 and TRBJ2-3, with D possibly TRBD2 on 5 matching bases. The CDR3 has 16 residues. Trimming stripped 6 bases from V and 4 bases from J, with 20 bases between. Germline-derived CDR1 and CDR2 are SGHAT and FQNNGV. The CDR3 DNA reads TGTGCCAGCAGACACGTAACGGGGAATAGAGCAGATACGCAGTATTTT. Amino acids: CASRHVTGNRADTQYF. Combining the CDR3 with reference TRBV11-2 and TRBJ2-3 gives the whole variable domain EAGVAQSPRYKIIEKRQSVAFWCNPISGHATLYWYQQILGQGPKLLIQFQNNGVVDDSQLPKDRFSAERLKGVDSTLKIQPAKLEDSAVYLCASRHVTGNRADTQYFGPGTRLTVL.

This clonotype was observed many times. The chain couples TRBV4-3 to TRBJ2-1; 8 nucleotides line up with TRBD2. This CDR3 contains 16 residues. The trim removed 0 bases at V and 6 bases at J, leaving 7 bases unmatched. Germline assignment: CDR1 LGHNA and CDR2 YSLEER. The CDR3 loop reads CASSQDPAGGPNEQFF. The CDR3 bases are TGCGCCAGCAGCCAAGATCCGGCGGGAGGACCCAATGAGCAGTTCTTC.

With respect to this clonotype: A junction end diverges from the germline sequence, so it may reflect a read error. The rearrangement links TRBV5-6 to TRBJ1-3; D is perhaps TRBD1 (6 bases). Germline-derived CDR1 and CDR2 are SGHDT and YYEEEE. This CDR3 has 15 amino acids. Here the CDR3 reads CAISFRGFSGNIIYF. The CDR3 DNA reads TGTGCCATCAGCTTCAGGGGATTCTCTGGAAACATCATATATTTT.

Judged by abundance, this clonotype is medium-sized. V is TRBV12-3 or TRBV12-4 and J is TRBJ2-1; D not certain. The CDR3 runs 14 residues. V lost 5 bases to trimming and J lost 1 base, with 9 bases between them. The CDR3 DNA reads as TGTGCCAGCAGTAGAGCGACGTCCTACAATGAGCAGTTCTTC. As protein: CASSRATSYNEQFF.

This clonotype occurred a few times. The CDR3 sequence is CASSLGAGGRFSYF. In nucleotides, the CDR3 is TGTGCCAGCAGTTTAGGCGCAGGGGGTAGATTTTCGTACTTC. The chain recombines TRBV12-3 or TRBV12-4 with TRBJ2-7; 7 nucleotides agree with TRBD1. With V trimmed by 1 base and J by 12 bases, 12 bases remained unmatched. The CDR3 sequence is 14 residues long.

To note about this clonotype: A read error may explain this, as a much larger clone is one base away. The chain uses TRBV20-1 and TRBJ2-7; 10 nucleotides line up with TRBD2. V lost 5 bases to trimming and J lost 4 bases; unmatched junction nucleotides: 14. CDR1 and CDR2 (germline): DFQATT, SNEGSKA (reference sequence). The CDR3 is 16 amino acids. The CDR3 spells CSAVSGGITSRYEQYF. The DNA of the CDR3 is TGCAGTGCTGTTAGCGGGGGGATTACTTCGAGGTACGAGCAGTACTTC.

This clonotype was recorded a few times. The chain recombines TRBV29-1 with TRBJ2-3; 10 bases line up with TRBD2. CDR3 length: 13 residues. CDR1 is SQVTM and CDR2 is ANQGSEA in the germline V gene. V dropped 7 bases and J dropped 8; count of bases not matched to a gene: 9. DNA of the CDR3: TGCAGCGCTAGCGGGAGCGTCGACGGTACGCAGTATTTT. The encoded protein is CSASGSVDGTQYF.

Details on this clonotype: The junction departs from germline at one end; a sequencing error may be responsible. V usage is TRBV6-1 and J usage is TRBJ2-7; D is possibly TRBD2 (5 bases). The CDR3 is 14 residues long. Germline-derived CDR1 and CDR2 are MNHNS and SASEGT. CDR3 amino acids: CVSSEAAGSYEQYF. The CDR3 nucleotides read TGTGTCAGTAGTGAAGCGGCCGGATCCTACGAGCAGTATTTC.

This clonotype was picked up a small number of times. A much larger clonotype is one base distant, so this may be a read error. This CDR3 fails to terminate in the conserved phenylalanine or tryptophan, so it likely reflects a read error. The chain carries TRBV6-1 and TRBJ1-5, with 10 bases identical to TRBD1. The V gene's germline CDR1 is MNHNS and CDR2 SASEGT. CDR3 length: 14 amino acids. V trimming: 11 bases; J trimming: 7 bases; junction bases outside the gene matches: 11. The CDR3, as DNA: TGTGCCGGGGGGAGAGGACAGGGGGGACAGCCCCAGCATCTT. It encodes CAGGRGQGGQPQHL.

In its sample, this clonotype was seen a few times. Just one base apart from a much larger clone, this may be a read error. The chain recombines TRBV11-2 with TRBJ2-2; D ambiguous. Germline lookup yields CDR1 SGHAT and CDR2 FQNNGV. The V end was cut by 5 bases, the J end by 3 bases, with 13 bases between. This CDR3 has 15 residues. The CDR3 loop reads CASSHQGGYTGELFF. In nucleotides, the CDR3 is TGTGCCAGCAGCCATCAAGGCGGCTACACCGGGGAGCTGTTTTTT.

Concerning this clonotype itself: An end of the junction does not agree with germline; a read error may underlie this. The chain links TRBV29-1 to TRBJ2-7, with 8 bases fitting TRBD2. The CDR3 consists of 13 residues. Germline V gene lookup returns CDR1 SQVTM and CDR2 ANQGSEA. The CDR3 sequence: CGVTVAGTGEQYF. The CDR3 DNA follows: TGCGGCGTAACGGTAGCGGGAACCGGCGAGCAGTATTTC.

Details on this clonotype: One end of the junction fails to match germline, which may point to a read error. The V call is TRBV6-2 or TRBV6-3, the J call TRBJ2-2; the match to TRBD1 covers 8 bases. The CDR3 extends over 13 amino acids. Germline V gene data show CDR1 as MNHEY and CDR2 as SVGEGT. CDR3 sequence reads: CASRQGNTGEMLF. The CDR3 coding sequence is TGTGCCAGCCGACAGGGGAACACCGGGGAGATGTTATTT.

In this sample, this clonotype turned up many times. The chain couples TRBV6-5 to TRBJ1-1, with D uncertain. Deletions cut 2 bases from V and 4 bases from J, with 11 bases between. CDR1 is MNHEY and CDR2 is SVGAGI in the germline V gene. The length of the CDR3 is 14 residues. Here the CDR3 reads CASSYRSEGTEAFF. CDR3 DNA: TGTGCCAGCAGTTACAGGTCAGAGGGCACTGAAGCTTTCTTT.

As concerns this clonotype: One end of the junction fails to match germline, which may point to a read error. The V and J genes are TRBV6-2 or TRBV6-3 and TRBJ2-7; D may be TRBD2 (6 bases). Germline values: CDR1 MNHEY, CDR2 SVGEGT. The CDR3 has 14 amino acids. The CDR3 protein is CAGSQILAGYEQYF. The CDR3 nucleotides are TGTGCCGGCAGCCAGATACTAGCAGGTTACGAGCAGTACTTC.

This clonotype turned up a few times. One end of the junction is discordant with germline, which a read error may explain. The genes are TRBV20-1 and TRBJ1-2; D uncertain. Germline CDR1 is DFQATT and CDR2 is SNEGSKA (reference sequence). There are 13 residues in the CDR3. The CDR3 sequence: CSARGPGNYCYTF. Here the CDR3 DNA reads TGCAGTGCTAGAGGCCCCGGTAACTATTGCTACACCTTC.

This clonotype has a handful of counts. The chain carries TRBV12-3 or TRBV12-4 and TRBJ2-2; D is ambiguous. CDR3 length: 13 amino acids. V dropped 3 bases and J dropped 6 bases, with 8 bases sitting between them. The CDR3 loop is CASSFRGAGELFF. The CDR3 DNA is TGTGCCAGCAGTTTCCGAGGAGCCGGGGAGCTGTTTTTT.

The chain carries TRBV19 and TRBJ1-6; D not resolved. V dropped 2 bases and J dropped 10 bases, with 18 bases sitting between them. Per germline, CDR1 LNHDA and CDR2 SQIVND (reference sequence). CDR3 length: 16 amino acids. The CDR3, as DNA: TGTGCCAGTAGTATACTAATCGGGAGCGGGAGGTCACCCCTCCACTTT. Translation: CASSILIGSGRSPLHF.

For the CDR3, the DNA is TGCAGTGCCCCCGGACAGGGCCCCTACGAGCAGTACTTC. Amino acid sequence: CSAPGQGPYEQYF. The chain recombines TRBV20-1 with TRBJ2-7; the match to TRBD1 covers 8 bases. The germline V gene has CDR1 DFQATT and CDR2 SNEGSKA (reference sequence). This CDR3 has 13 residues. Trimming removed 6 bases from V and 2 bases from J; junction bases left unmatched: 6.

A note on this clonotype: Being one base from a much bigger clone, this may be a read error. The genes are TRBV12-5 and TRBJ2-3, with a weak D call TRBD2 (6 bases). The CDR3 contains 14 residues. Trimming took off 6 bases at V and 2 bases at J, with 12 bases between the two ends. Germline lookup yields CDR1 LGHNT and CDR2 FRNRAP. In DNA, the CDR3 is TGTGCTAGTGGGTCGGAACTAGCCACAGATACGCAGTATTTT. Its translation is CASGSELATDTQYF.

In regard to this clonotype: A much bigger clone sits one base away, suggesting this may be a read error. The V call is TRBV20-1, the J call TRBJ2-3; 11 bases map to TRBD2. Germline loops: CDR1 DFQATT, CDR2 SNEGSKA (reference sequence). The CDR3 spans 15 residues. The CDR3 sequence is CRANPSGRKGDTQYF. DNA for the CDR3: TGCAGAGCAAACCCTAGCGGGAGGAAGGGAGATACGCAGTATTTT.

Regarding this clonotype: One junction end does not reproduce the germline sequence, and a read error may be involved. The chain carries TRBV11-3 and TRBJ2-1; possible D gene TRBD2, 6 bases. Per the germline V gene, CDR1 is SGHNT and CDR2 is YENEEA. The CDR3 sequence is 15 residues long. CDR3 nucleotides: TGTGCCAGCAACTTAAACTGGGAGGCGAGCAATGAGCAGTTCTTC. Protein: CASNLNWEASNEQFF. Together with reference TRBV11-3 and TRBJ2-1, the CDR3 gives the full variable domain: EAGVVQSPRYKIIEKKQPVAFWCNPISGHNTLYWYLQNLGQGPELLIRYENEEAVDDSQLPKDRFSAERLKGVDSTLKIQPAELGDSAVYLCASNLNWEASNEQFFGPGTRLTVL.

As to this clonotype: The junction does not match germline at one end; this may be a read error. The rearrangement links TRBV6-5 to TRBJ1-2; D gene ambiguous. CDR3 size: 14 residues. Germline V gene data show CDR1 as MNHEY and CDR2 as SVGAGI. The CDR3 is CASSYPGSNYGYIF. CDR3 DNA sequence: TGTGCCAGCAGTTACCCGGGCTCCAACTATGGCTACATCTTC.

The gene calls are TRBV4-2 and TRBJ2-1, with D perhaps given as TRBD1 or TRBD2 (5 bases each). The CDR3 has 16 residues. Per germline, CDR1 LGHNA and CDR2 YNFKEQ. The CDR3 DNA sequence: TGTGACAACAGCCAAGGGACGGTTACCTCCTACAATGAGCAGTTCTTC. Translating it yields CDNSQGTVTSYNEQFF.

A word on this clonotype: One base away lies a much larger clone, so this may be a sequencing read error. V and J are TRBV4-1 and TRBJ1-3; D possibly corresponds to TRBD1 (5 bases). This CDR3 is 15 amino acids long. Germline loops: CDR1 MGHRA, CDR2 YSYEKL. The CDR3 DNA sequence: TGCGCCAACAGCTGGGACCGACAGTCTGGAAACACCATATATTTT. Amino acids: CANSWDRQSGNTIYF.